The entry that follows covers one T cell receptor beta chain sequence. This CDR3 contains 17 residues. Germline V lookup: CDR1 SNHLY, CDR2 FYNNEI. The V gene end was trimmed by 2 bases and the J gene end by 7 bases; junction bases not matched to a gene: 11. This record belongs to a study of cytomegalovirus exposure and HLA in healthy donors. 13 Jbeta primers and 60 Vbeta primers were used for the PCR. Some clones are missing from TCRdb's copy, which holds only in-frame ones; the method was immunoSEQ multiplex PCR. Of around 120,000 clones in the sample, about 79% were seen once. The J gene is TRBJ1-4, the V gene TRBV2; 9 nucleotides line up with TRBD1. This clonotype originated in a man under 40 in good health and CMV-seropositive. Sequencing was carried out using PBMCs. CDR3 coding DNA: TGTGCCAGCAGTGAAAATCGAGTTGGGACAGGGAGTGAAAAACTGTTTTTT. Its translation: CASSENRVGTGSEKLFF.